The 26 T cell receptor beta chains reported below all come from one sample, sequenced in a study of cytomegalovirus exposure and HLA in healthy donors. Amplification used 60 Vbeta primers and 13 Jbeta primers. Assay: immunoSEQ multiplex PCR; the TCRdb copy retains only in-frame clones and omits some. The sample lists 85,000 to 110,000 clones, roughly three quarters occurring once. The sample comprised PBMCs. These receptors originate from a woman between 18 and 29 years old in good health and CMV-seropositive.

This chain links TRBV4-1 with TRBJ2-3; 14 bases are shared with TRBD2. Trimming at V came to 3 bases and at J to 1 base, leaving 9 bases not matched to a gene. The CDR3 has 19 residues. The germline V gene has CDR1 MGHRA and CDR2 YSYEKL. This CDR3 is CASSQGRLAGGLGTDTQYF. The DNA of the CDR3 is TGCGCCAGCAGCCAGGGAAGACTAGCGGGGGGGCTAGGCACAGATACGCAGTATTTT.

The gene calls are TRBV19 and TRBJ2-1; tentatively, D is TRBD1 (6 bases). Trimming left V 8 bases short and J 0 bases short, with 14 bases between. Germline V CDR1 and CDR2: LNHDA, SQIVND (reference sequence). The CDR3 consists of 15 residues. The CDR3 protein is CASSPTGSSYNEQFF. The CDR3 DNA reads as TGTGCCAGTTCTCCAACAGGGAGCTCCTACAATGAGCAGTTCTTC.

The chain's CDR3 is CASSLGGIAQETQYF. CDR3 in DNA: TGTGCCAGCAGCCTTGGCGGGATTGCCCAAGAGACCCAGTACTTC. The rearrangement uses TRBV7-8 and TRBJ2-5; a possible D gene is TRBD2 (6 bases). The V gene lost 5 bases and the J gene lost 1 base, with 14 bases spanning the gap. The germline V gene encodes CDR1 SGHVS and CDR2 FQNEAQ. The CDR3 spans 15 residues.

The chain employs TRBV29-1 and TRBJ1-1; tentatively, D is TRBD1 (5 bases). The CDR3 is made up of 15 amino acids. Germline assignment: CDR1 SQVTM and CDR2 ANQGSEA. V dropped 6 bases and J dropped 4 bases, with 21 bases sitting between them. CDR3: CSVSSRGQGTTEAFF. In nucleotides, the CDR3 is TGCAGCGTCTCGTCTCGTGGGCAGGGCACCACTGAAGCTTTCTTT.

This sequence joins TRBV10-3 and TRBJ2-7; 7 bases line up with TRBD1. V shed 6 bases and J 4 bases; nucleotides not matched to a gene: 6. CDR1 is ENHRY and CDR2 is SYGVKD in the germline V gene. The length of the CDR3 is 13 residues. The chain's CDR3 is CAIRNRGSYEQYF. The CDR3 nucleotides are TGTGCCATCAGAAACAGGGGATCATACGAGCAGTACTTC.

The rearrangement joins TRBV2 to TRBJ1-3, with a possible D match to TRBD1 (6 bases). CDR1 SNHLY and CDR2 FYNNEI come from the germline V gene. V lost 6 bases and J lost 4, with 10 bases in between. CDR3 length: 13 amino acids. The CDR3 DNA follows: TGTGCCAGCAGGAACGGACAGGGAAACACCATATATTTT. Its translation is CASRNGQGNTIYF.

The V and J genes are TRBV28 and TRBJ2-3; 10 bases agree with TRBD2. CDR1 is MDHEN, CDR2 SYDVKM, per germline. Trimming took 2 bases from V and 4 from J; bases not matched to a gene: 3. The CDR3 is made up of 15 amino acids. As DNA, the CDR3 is TGTGCCAGCAGTTTAAGCGGGAGGGGGCCAGATACGCAGTATTTT. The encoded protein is CASSLSGRGPDTQYF.

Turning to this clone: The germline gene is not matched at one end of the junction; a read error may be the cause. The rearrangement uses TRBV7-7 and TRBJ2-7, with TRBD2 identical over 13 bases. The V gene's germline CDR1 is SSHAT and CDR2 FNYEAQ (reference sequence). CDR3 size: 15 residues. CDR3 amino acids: CASSFGLAGAYEQYF. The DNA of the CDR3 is TGTGCTAGCAGTTTCGGACTAGCGGGAGCCTACGAGCAGTACTTC.

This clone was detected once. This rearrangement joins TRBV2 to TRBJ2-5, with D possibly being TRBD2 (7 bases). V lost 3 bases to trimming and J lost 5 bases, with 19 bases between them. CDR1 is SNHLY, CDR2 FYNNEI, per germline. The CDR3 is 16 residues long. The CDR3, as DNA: TGTGCCAGCAGTGATCAGACGGGGGGCCTGCTTGAGACCCAGTACTTC. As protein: CASSDQTGGLLETQYF.

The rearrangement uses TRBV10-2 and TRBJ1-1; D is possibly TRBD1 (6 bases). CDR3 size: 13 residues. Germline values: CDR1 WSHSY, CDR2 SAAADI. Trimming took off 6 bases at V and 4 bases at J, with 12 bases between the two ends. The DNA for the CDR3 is TGCGCCAGCAGGATAGGGGGTGGCACTGAAGCTTTCTTT. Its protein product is CASRIGGGTEAFF.

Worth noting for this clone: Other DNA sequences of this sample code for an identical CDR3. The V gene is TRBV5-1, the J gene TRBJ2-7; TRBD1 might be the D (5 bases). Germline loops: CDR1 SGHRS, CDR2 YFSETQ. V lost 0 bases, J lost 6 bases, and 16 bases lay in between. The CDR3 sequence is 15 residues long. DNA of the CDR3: TGCGCCAGCAGCTTGGCAGGGCAGGGTTTGGGCGAGCAGTACTTC. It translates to CASSLAGQGLGEQYF.

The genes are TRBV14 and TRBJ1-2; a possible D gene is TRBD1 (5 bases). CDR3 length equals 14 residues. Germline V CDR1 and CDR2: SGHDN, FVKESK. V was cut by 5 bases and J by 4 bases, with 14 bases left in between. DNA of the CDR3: TGTGCCAGCAGCGGCACAGGATGGGGCTATGGCTACACCTTC. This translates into CASSGTGWGYGYTF.

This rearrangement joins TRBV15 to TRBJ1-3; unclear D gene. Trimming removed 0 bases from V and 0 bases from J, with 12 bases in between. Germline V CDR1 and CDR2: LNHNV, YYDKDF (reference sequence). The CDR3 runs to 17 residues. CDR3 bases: TGTGCCACCAGCAGAGATGTGGGAGGGAGCTCTGGAAACACCATATATTTT. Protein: CATSRDVGGSSGNTIYF.

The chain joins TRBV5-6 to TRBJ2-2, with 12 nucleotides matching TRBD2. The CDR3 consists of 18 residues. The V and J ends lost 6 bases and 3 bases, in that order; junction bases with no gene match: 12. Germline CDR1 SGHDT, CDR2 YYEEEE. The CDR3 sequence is CASTLAGGLAVDTGELFF. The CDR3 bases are TGTGCCAGCACCCTAGCGGGGGGGCTCGCGGTCGACACCGGGGAGCTGTTTTTT.

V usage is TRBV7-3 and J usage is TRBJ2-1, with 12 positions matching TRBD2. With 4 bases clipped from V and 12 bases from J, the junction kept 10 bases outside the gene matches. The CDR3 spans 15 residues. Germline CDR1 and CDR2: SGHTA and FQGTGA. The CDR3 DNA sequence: TGTGCCAGCAGCTCCCGGACTAGCGGGGTTCACGGGCAGTTCTTC. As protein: CASSSRTSGVHGQFF. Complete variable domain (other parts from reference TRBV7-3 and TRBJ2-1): GAGVSQTPSNKVTEKGKYVELRCDPISGHTALYWYRQSLGQGPEFLIYFQGTGAADDSGLPNDRFFAVRPEGSVSTLKIQRTERGDSAVYLCASSSRTSGVHGQFFGPGTRLTVL.

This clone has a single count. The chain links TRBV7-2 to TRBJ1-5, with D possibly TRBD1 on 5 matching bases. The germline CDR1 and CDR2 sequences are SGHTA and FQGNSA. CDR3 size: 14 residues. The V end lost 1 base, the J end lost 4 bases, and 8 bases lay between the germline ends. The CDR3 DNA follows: TGTGCCAGCAGCTTAGGCAGGGTAAATCAGCCCCAGCATTTT. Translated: CASSLGRVNQPQHF. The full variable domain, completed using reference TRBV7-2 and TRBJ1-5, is GAGVSQSPSNKVTEKGKDVELRCDPISGHTALYWYRQSLGQGLEFLIYFQGNSAPDKSGLPSDRFSAERTGGSVSTLTIQRTQQEDSAVYLCASSLGRVNQPQHFGDGTRLSIL.

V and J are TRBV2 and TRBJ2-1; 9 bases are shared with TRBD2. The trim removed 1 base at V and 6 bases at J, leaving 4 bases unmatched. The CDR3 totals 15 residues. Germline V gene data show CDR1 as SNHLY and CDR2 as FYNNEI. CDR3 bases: TGTGCCAGCAGTGAAGTATTTAGCGGGAGCAATGAGCAGTTCTTC. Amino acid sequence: CASSEVFSGSNEQFF.

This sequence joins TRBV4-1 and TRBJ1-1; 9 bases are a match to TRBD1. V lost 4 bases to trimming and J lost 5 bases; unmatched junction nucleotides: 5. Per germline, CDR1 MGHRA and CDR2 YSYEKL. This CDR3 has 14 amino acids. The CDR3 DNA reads TGCGCCAGCAGCCGTGCGGGACAGGGAACTGAAGCTTTCTTT. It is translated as CASSRAGQGTEAFF.

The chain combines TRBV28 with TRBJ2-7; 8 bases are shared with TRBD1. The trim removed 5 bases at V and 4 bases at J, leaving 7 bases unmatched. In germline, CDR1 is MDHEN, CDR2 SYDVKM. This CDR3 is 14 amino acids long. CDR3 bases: TGTGCCAGCAGTCCATACAGGGGGTTTTACGAGCAGTACTTC. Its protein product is CASSPYRGFYEQYF.

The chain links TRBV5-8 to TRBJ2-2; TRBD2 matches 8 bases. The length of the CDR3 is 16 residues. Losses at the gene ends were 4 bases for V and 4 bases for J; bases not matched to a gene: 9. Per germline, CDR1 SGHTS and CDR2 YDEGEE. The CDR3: CASSSSGGVFTGELFF. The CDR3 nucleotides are TGTGCCAGCAGCAGCTCGGGGGGGGTTTTCACCGGGGAGCTGTTTTTT. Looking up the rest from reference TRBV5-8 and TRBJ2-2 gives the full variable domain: EAGVTQSPTHLIKTRGQQATLRCSPISGHTSVYWYQQALGLGLQFLLWYDEGEERNRGNFPPRFSGRQFPNYSSELNVNALELEDSALYLCASSSSGGVFTGELFFGEGSRLTVL.

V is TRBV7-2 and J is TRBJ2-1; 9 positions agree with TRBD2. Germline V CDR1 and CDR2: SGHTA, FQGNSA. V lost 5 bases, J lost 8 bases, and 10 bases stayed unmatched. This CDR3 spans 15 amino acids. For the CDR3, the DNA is TGTGCCAGCAGCCGAGTAGCGGGAGATGTCCATGAGCAGTTCTTC. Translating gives CASSRVAGDVHEQFF. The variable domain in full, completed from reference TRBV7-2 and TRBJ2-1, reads GAGVSQSPSNKVTEKGKDVELRCDPISGHTALYWYRQSLGQGLEFLIYFQGNSAPDKSGLPSDRFSAERTGGSVSTLTIQRTQQEDSAVYLCASSRVAGDVHEQFFGPGTRLTVL.

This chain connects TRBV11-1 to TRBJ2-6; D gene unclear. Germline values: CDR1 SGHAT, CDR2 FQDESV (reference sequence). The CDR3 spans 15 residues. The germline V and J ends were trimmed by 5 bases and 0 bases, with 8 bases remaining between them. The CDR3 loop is CASSRLSSGANVLTF. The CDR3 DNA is TGTGCCAGCAGCCGTTTATCCTCTGGGGCCAACGTCCTGACTTTC.

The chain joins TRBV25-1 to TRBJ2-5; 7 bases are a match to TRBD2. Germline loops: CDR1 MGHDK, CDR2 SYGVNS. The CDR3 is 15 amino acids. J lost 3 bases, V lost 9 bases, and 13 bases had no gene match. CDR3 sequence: CASRRSGREEETQYF. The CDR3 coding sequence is TGTGCCAGTCGGCGGTCGGGTCGGGAGGAAGAGACCCAGTACTTC.

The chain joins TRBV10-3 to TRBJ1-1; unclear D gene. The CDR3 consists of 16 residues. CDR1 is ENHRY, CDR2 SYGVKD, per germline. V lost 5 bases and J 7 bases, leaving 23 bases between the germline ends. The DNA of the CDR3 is TGTGCCATCAGTCTGCGTGGTACGACCCCACGACATGAAGCTTTCTTT. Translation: CAISLRGTTPRHEAFF.

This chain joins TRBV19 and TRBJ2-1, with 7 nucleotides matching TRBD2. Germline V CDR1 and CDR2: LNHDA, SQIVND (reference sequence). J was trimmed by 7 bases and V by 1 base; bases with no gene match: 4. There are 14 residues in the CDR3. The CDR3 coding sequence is TGTGCCAGTAGTATAGGGACTAGTGAAAATGAGCAGTTCTTC. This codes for CASSIGTSENEQFF.

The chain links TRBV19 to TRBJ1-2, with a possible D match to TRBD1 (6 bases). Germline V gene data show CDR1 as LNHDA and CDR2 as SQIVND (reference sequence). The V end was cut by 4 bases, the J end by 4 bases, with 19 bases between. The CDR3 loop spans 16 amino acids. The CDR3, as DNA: TGTGCCAGTAGTAGGACAGATCCTTCTTTAGGCTATGGCTACACCTTC. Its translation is CASSRTDPSLGYGYTF.